Detailed here is one T cell receptor beta chain. The antigen is not known. This record belongs to a study of blood T cells in healthy people across ages. Study results and caveats: Per million T cells, the diversity of TCR beta decreased roughly linearly as age advanced.

Sample-barcoded 5' priming and a J-beta primer mix drove a second PCR of roughly 6 to 12 cycles. Via MiXCR, TCRdb re-called the 5' RACE reads, giving one row per CDR3 protein. The table has about 1.5 million distinct CDR3 sequences, about 43% seen once; the top ten hold roughly 7.9%. V lost 3 bases and J 13 bases, leaving 10 bases between the germline ends. The CDR3 has 11 residues. Germline CDR1 and CDR2: ENHRY and SYGVKD. The clonotype originates from a young woman in good health. The chain combines TRBV10-3 with TRBJ2-1; D remains ambiguous. The sample taken for sequencing was blood. The CDR3 nucleotides read TGTGCCATCAGTGATTTGGAGACCCAGTTCTTC. It yields the protein CAISDLETQFF.